The TCR beta chain under discussion was sequenced for a study of cytomegalovirus exposure and HLA in healthy donors. CDR1 and CDR2 (germline): MNHEY, SMNVEV (reference sequence). The V and J ends lost 5 bases and 11 bases, in that order; junction bases with no gene match: 7. The CDR3 has 14 residues. The donors comprised healthy bone marrow donors. The PCR ran on 60 Vbeta and 13 Jbeta primers. Method: immunoSEQ multiplex PCR; TCRdb's copy keeps in-frame clones and lacks some. The sample has some 200,000 clones; about two thirds are singletons. A note on this clone: Its antigen is unknown.

Points from the study as a whole: Analysis performed later found more than 15,000 TCR beta sequences associated with HLA alleles at 0.05 false discovery rate. Among TCR beta chains, those listed as cytomegalovirus-associated numbered roughly 150.

The sequence was collected from a man in his forties in good health and CMV-seropositive. The chain couples TRBV27 to TRBJ1-6, with 9 bases matching TRBD1. Material: PBMCs. DNA of the CDR3: TGTGCCAGCAGTCCTGGGACAGGGATCACACCCCTCCACTTT. Protein: CASSPGTGITPLHF.